This is a list of T cell receptor beta chains from one sample in a study of T cells after yellow fever vaccination. TCRdb re-called the 5' RACE reads with MiXCR, one entry per CDR3 protein. The sample has about 300,000 distinct CDR3 sequences; roughly 7% are singletons. Sequenced here: PBMCs, sampled around 45 days after the first yellow fever vaccination. The receptors originated from a man in his late teens or twenties who received the YFV17D yellow fever vaccine. The conserved cysteine and the conserved F or W are not part of the CDR3 here.

V: TRBV2
J: TRBJ2-5
length: 14
CDR3: ASSEPAGGPRETQY

V: TRBV5-1
J: TRBJ1-3
length: 12
CDR3: ASSFSGYGNTIY

V: TRBV29-1
J: TRBJ1-2
length: 12
CDR3: SVVNLDVFYGYT

V: TRBV29-1
J: TRBJ2-2
length: 12
CDR3: SVGASANTGELF

V: TRBV7-9
J: TRBJ2-4
length: 12
CDR3: ASSITGGHHIQY

V: TRBV29-1
J: TRBJ2-1
length: 12
CDR3: SVVGLSSYNEQF

V: TRBV4-3
J: TRBJ1-5
length: 13
CDR3: ASSQGEGRNQPQH

V: TRBV20-1
J: TRBJ2-3
length: 10
CDR3: RLAGSRDTQY

V: TRBV5-1
J: TRBJ2-2
length: 11
CDR3: ASTRGDTGELF

V: TRBV6-5
J: TRBJ2-3
length: 15
CDR3: ASSYGTSGGSTDTQY

V: TRBV7-9
J: TRBJ2-7
length: 10
CDR3: ASQVSGDEQY

V: TRBV7-9
J: TRBJ2-5
length: 13
CDR3: ASSSHRGMSETQY

V: TRBV7-2
J: TRBJ2-3
length: 10
CDR3: ASSFVTDTQY

V: TRBV18
J: TRBJ2-1
length: 14
CDR3: ASSPVNGGAYNEQF

V: TRBV11-2
J: TRBJ2-7
length: 14
CDR3: ASSTLTGQGPYEQY

V: TRBV4-3
J: TRBJ1-3
length: 14
CDR3: ASSQGDRVAGNTIY

V: TRBV12-3/TRBV12-4
J: TRBJ2-7
length: 10
CDR3: ANSKPAYEQY

V: TRBV20-1
J: TRBJ2-5
length: 8
CDR3: SRGSETQY

V: TRBV27
J: TRBJ2-4
length: 13
CDR3: ASSPMGAVKNIQY

V: TRBV5-4
J: TRBJ2-5
length: 14
CDR3: ASSYRLAGGLETQY

V: TRBV6-1
J: TRBJ1-1
length: 11
CDR3: ASSEPVNTEAF

V: TRBV3-1
J: TRBJ2-7
length: 10
CDR3: ASRAGNYEQY

V: TRBV10-3
J: TRBJ2-1
length: 11
CDR3: AITAGGTNEQF

V: TRBV5-1
J: TRBJ2-7
length: 12
CDR3: ASSLEQGTYEQY

V: TRBV7-6
J: TRBJ2-3
length: 11
CDR3: ASSGYSGYTQY

V: TRBV19
J: TRBJ2-1
length: 14
CDR3: ASSSPGGSSYNEQF

V: TRBV4-1
J: TRBJ2-2
length: 14
CDR3: ASSQVGALDTGELF

V: TRBV4-2
J: TRBJ2-3
length: 15
CDR3: ASSQDRDRGSTDTQY

V: TRBV20-1
J: TRBJ2-3
length: 12
CDR3: SACSGASTDTQY

V: TRBV9
J: TRBJ2-7
length: 13
CDR3: ASSVGQGASYEQY

V: TRBV20-1
J: TRBJ1-5
length: 12
CDR3: SVGGTPDGQPQH

V: TRBV29-1
J: TRBJ2-4
length: 13
CDR3: SVGFSGATKNIQY

V: TRBV5-1
J: TRBJ2-1
length: 15
CDR3: ASSLESPFGGRNEQF

V: TRBV28
J: TRBJ2-3
length: 13
CDR3: ASITAGARTDTQY

V: TRBV11-3
J: TRBJ2-1
length: 13
CDR3: ASSKRGQGMNEQF

V: TRBV4-3
J: TRBJ1-2
length: 12
CDR3: ASSQDFSSNGYT

V: TRBV27
J: TRBJ2-4
length: 13
CDR3: ASSWGGLSKNIQY

V: TRBV5-6
J: TRBJ2-1
length: 13
CDR3: ASSFGDRAYNEQF

V: TRBV6-2/TRBV6-3
J: TRBJ2-2
length: 11
CDR3: ASSYWGSGELF

V: TRBV15
J: TRBJ2-5
length: 14
CDR3: ATSRETGANQETQY

V: TRBV7-9
J: TRBJ2-3
length: 13
CDR3: ASSLGQWGTDTQY

V: TRBV4-3
J: TRBJ1-1
length: 11
CDR3: ASSQGPNTEAF

V: TRBV4-1
J: TRBJ1-5
length: 15
CDR3: ASSHGVGSTGNQPQH

V: TRBV5-5
J: TRBJ1-2
length: 12
CDR3: ASSLVGEDYGYT

V: TRBV7-3
J: TRBJ2-3
length: 14
CDR3: ASSPRGGGATDTQY

V: TRBV20-1
J: TRBJ2-2
length: 12
CDR3: SATSGQNTGELF

V: TRBV12-3/TRBV12-4
J: TRBJ1-5
length: 13
CDR3: ASSLSWERDQPQH

V: TRBV18
J: TRBJ2-5
length: 13
CDR3: ASSPTPDSQETQY

V: TRBV6-5
J: TRBJ2-3
length: 13
CDR3: ASTRRGTSTDTQY

V: TRBV6-1
J: TRBJ2-1
length: 12
CDR3: ASSRSTSGVQQF

V: TRBV5-1
J: TRBJ2-3
length: 14
CDR3: ASSYLPGPLSDTQY

V: TRBV13
J: TRBJ1-6
length: 15
CDR3: ASSYPVAGAGDSPLH

V: TRBV12-3/TRBV12-4
J: TRBJ1-5
length: 11
CDR3: ASRTGSGQPQH